The 22 T cell receptor beta chains below all came from one sample that was sequenced in a study of blood T cell repertoires in COVID-19. Generated by immunoSEQ multiplex PCR, the TCRdb table keeps only in-frame clones and is missing some. There are 400,000 or so clones in the sample; about 89% occur only once, and 1.5% to 1.7% lies in the top ten. The specimen was peripheral blood. The receptor set was obtained from a middle-aged woman with COVID-19, enrolled during active disease.

V gene TRBV4-3 combines with J gene TRBJ2-3; 12 nucleotides agree with TRBD2. The CDR3 runs 17 residues. Per germline, CDR1 LGHNA and CDR2 YSLEER. V dropped 1 base and J dropped 1; count of bases not matched to a gene: 3. CDR3 amino acids: CASSQGLAGAGTDTQYF. CDR3 DNA: TGCGCCAGCAGCCAAGGACTAGCGGGGGCGGGCACAGATACGCAGTATTTT.

The V gene is TRBV28, the J gene TRBJ1-1, with D possibly TRBD1 on 5 matching bases. This CDR3 region has 11 residues. V lost 6 bases and J lost 7, with 9 bases in between. Germline lookup yields CDR1 MDHEN and CDR2 SYDVKM. CDR3 sequence reads: CASSSDIEAFF. In nucleotides, the CDR3 is TGTGCCAGCAGCTCGGACATTGAAGCTTTCTTT. The variable domain in full, with the rest retrieved from reference TRBV28 and TRBJ1-1, is DVKVTQSSRYLVKRTGEKVFLECVQDMDHENMFWYRQDPGLGLRLIYFSYDVKMKEKGDIPEGYSVSREKKERFSLILESASTNQTSMYLCASSSDIEAFFGQGTRLTVV.

The rearrangement uses TRBV18 and TRBJ1-3; 10 nucleotides line up with TRBD1. Germline V CDR1 and CDR2: KGHSH, LQKENI. The CDR3 runs 17 residues. V lost 4 bases and J lost 1; bases outside the gene matches: 7. CDR3 in amino acids: CASSLTDRGISGNTIYF. The CDR3 DNA reads as TGTGCCAGCTCACTCACGGACAGGGGGATTTCTGGAAACACCATATATTTT. Supplemented by reference TRBV18 and TRBJ1-3, the full variable domain reads NAGVMQNPRHLVRRRGQEARLRCSPMKGHSHVYWYRQLPEEGLKFMVYLQKENIIDESGMPKERFSAEFPKEGPSILRIQQVVRGDSAAYFCASSLTDRGISGNTIYFGEGSWLTVV.

V gene TRBV28 combines with J gene TRBJ1-1, with D perhaps TRBD1 (6 bases). CDR3 length equals 13 residues. Germline values: CDR1 MDHEN, CDR2 SYDVKM. V was clipped by 2 bases and J by 4 bases, with 8 bases between them. The CDR3 loop is CASSLQQGTEAFF. The CDR3 DNA is TGTGCCAGCAGTTTACAACAGGGCACTGAAGCTTTCTTT.

The chain recombines TRBV27 with TRBJ1-1; D call uncertain. In germline, CDR1 is MNHEY, CDR2 SMNVEV (reference sequence). Trimming left V 7 bases short and J 9 bases short, with 18 bases between. This CDR3 is 13 amino acids long. The CDR3 here is CASTSRNGGKAFF. The CDR3 DNA is TGTGCCAGCACTTCGCGGAATGGAGGTAAAGCTTTCTTT.

The chain recombines TRBV30 with TRBJ1-6, with D tentatively TRBD1 (6 bases). The V gene's germline CDR1 is GTSNPN and CDR2 SVGIG (reference sequence). V was clipped by 2 bases and J by 6 bases, with 17 bases between them. This CDR3 spans 16 amino acids. CDR3 loop: CAWSMVRGLANSPLHF. In nucleotides, the CDR3 is TGTGCCTGGAGTATGGTGCGGGGGCTAGCTAATTCACCCCTCCACTTT.

V usage is TRBV7-3 and J usage is TRBJ1-1, with TRBD1 identical over 7 bases. Germline CDR1 is SGHTA and CDR2 is FQGTGA. This CDR3 spans 14 amino acids. The junction had 7 bases not matched to a gene; V was cut back by 4 bases and J by 5 bases. CDR3 nucleotide sequence: TGTGCCAGCAGCTCACAGGGGCAAAGTACTGAAGCTTTCTTT. Its translation is CASSSQGQSTEAFF.

CDR3 region: CASGRLADPDNEQFF. DNA for the CDR3: TGTGCCAGCGGTCGACTAGCCGATCCCGACAATGAGCAGTTCTTC. The chain couples TRBV28 to TRBJ2-1; 7 bases align to TRBD2. CDR1 is MDHEN, CDR2 SYDVKM, per germline. The CDR3 consists of 15 residues. V was clipped by 8 bases and J by 5 bases; unmatched bases: 12.

The chain is built from TRBV27 and TRBJ2-2, with TRBD2 identical over 10 bases. After removal of 3 bases from V and 2 bases from J, the junction contained 3 bases not matched to a gene. Germline CDR1 reads MNHEY; CDR2 reads SMNVEV (reference sequence). There are 16 residues in the CDR3. Here the CDR3 DNA reads TGTGCCAGCAGTTTCTTAGCGGGGGGTAACACCGGGGAGCTGTTTTTT. Translating gives CASSFLAGGNTGELFF.

The chain is built from TRBV6-2 or TRBV6-3 and TRBJ1-2; TRBD1 is a possible D gene (5 bases). Germline V gene lookup returns CDR1 MNHEY and CDR2 SVGEGT. The CDR3 loop spans 13 amino acids. V was trimmed by 2 bases and J by 4 bases, leaving 8 bases between them. CDR3 in DNA: TGTGCCAGCAGTTACATTCAGGGCTATGGCTACACCTTC. Its protein is CASSYIQGYGYTF.

This chain connects TRBV7-9 to TRBJ1-1, with 8 nucleotides matching TRBD1. Per the germline V gene, CDR1 is SEHNR and CDR2 is FQNEAQ (reference sequence). Germline trimming cut 1 base from V and 9 bases from J; bases unmatched to any gene: 7. The CDR3 totals 14 residues. The CDR3 loop reads CASSLGQGPLQAFF. The CDR3 DNA sequence: TGTGCCAGCAGCTTAGGACAGGGGCCCCTTCAAGCTTTCTTT.

The genes are TRBV7-8 and TRBJ1-2; a possible D gene is TRBD1 (5 bases). The V end lost 6 bases, the J end lost 8 bases, and 25 bases lay between the germline ends. The CDR3 covers 16 residues. CDR1 is SGHVS, CDR2 FQNEAQ, per germline. CDR3 sequence (DNA): TGTGCCAGCAGTCCGGGGGGAGGCAGGGAGTTAGTGGGCTACACCTTC. It specifies CASSPGGGRELVGYTF.

V usage is TRBV5-4 and J usage is TRBJ1-6; D ambiguous. CDR3 length: 15 residues. Germline lookup yields CDR1 SGHNT and CDR2 YYREEE (reference sequence). The ends were cut back, 5 bases at V and 4 bases at J, with 13 bases in the middle. CDR3 sequence reads: CASSPAGEYNSPLHF. The CDR3 DNA sequence: TGTGCCAGCAGTCCCGCCGGAGAGTATAATTCACCCCTCCACTTT.

The rearrangement uses TRBV29-1 and TRBJ1-1; maybe TRBD1 (5 bases). Trimming stripped 7 bases from V and 7 bases from J, with 13 bases between. This CDR3 is built from 11 residues. Germline lookup yields CDR1 SQVTM and CDR2 ANQGSEA. The CDR3 loop reads CSGTLGVEAFF. The CDR3 DNA follows: TGCAGCGGAACATTAGGGGTTGAAGCTTTCTTT.

The gene calls are TRBV5-1 and TRBJ2-1; TRBD1 matches at 8 bases. CDR3 length: 16 residues. Germline V gene lookup returns CDR1 SGHRS and CDR2 YFSETQ. V was clipped by 5 bases and J by 7 bases; unmatched bases: 14. The CDR3 sequence is CASRTPGQGARNEQFF. The CDR3 DNA reads TGCGCCAGCAGGACCCCGGGGCAGGGGGCGCGGAATGAGCAGTTCTTC. Full variable domain (outside the CDR3, taken from reference TRBV5-1 and TRBJ2-1): KAGVTQTPRYLIKTRGQQVTLSCSPISGHRSVSWYQQTPGQGLQFLFEYFSETQRNKGNFPGRFSGRQFSNSRSEMNVSTLELGDSALYLCASRTPGQGARNEQFFGPGTRLTVL.

The chain couples TRBV7-2 to TRBJ1-1; possible D gene TRBD1, 6 bases. The CDR3 spans 14 residues. Trimming stripped 1 base from V and 3 bases from J, with 9 bases between. Germline CDR1 SGHTA, CDR2 FQGNSA. The CDR3 coding sequence is TGTGCCAGCAGCTTAGAACAGGGCTACACTGAAGCTTTCTTT. Encoded protein: CASSLEQGYTEAFF.

The chain joins TRBV27 to TRBJ1-1, with 7 bases matching TRBD1. Germline lookup yields CDR1 MNHEY and CDR2 SMNVEV (reference sequence). The J segment lost 1 base and the V segment lost 5 bases, leaving 10 bases of the junction unmatched. There are 16 residues in the CDR3. The CDR3 DNA reads as TGTGCCAGCAGTGTCAACAGGGGCCCCGGGAACACTGAAGCTTTCTTT. Encoded protein: CASSVNRGPGNTEAFF.

The rearrangement uses TRBV28 and TRBJ1-5, with 9 positions matching TRBD1. The CDR3 runs to 17 residues. In germline, CDR1 is MDHEN, CDR2 SYDVKM. The V and J ends lost 5 bases and 5 bases, in that order; junction bases with no gene match: 13. CDR3 nucleotide sequence: TGTGCCAGCAGTACAGTTTATAGGACAGGGGTGTATCAGCCCCAGCATTTT. This sequence encodes CASSTVYRTGVYQPQHF. Full variable domain (remainder filled in from reference TRBV28 and TRBJ1-5): DVKVTQSSRYLVKRTGEKVFLECVQDMDHENMFWYRQDPGLGLRLIYFSYDVKMKEKGDIPEGYSVSREKKERFSLILESASTNQTSMYLCASSTVYRTGVYQPQHFGDGTRLSIL.

This chain uses TRBV5-5 with TRBJ2-7, with a weak D call TRBD2 (6 bases). Germline V lookup: CDR1 SGHKS, CDR2 YYEKEE (reference sequence). The CDR3 runs 15 residues. Trimming left V 4 bases short and J 0 bases short, with 14 bases between. The CDR3 loop reads CASSPSGVHSYEQYF. CDR3 sequence (DNA): TGTGCCAGCAGCCCTTCGGGGGTTCACTCCTACGAGCAGTACTTC.

This clone appeared a few times. This chain links TRBV29-1 with TRBJ1-5, with 9 nucleotides matching TRBD1. V trimming: 4 bases; J trimming: 3 bases; junction bases outside the gene matches: 4. Germline CDR1 reads SQVTM; CDR2 reads ANQGSEA. This CDR3 has 14 amino acids. CDR3 protein: CSVATGGPNQPQHF. The CDR3 DNA follows: TGCAGCGTTGCGACAGGGGGGCCCAATCAGCCCCAGCATTTT.

The V and J genes are TRBV5-6 and TRBJ2-2; D ambiguous. There are 16 residues in the CDR3. CDR1 and CDR2 from the germline V gene are SGHDT and YYEEEE. Trimming removed 4 bases from V and 0 bases from J, with 13 bases in between. The chain's CDR3 is CASSKQSNANTGELFF. DNA for the CDR3: TGTGCCAGCAGCAAACAGAGTAACGCGAACACCGGGGAGCTGTTTTTT.

The J gene is TRBJ2-2, the V gene TRBV4-1; D unresolved. Germline CDR1 and CDR2: MGHRA and YSYEKL. Between the trimmed V and J ends, which lost 2 bases and 6 bases, there was a span of 13 bases. This CDR3 comprises 15 residues. The CDR3 sequence is CASSQQWSDPGELFF. Written as DNA, the CDR3 is TGCGCCAGCAGCCAACAATGGAGCGACCCCGGGGAGCTGTTTTTT.